A selection of T cell receptor beta chains follows, all from one sample in a study of T cell responses to AZD1222 COVID-19 vaccine. Generated by immunoSEQ multiplex PCR, the TCRdb table keeps only in-frame clones and is missing some. This table has 180,000 or so clones, around 89% appearing once. Sequencing used peripheral blood, obtained 28 days after the second AZD1222 dose. The receptors come from an adult who received the AZD1222 COVID-19 vaccine. CDR3s include the opening cysteine and the closing phenylalanine or tryptophan. Fields, in order: J gene, D gene, clone size, V gene, CDR3 protein, CDR3 DNA. D genes are given only for firm matches. Clone size is stated in some rows and not others, as once, few, many or a class when expanded.

j_call: TRBJ1-4; d_call: NA; clone_size: NA; v_call: TRBV4-3; cdr3_aa: CASSQSRAFVEKLFF; cdr3_nt: TGCGCCAGCAGCCAAAGCAGGGCATTCGTTGAAAAACTGTTTTTT
j_call: TRBJ1-2; d_call: NA; clone_size: NA; v_call: TRBV12-3/TRBV12-4; cdr3_aa: CASSSDRSYGYTF; cdr3_nt: TGTGCCAGCAGTTCGGACAGAAGCTATGGCTACACCTTC
j_call: TRBJ2-3; d_call: TRBD1; clone_size: NA; v_call: TRBV9; cdr3_aa: CASSRRGTGESTDTQYF; cdr3_nt: TGTGCCAGCAGCCGTAGGGGGACAGGGGAGAGCACAGATACGCAGTATTTT
j_call: TRBJ1-4; d_call: NA; clone_size: NA; v_call: TRBV9; cdr3_aa: CASSPQVLNEKLFF; cdr3_nt: TGTGCCAGCAGCCCGCAGGTGTTGAATGAAAAACTGTTTTTT
j_call: TRBJ2-5; d_call: TRBD1; clone_size: NA; v_call: TRBV30; cdr3_aa: CAWSGQAKETQYF; cdr3_nt: TGTGCCTGGAGCGGACAGGCTAAAGAGACCCAGTACTTC
j_call: TRBJ1-6; d_call: NA; clone_size: NA; v_call: TRBV4-1; cdr3_aa: CASYGTPNSPLHF; cdr3_nt: TGCGCCAGTTACGGGACACCTAATTCACCCCTCCACTTT
j_call: TRBJ1-2; d_call: NA; clone_size: NA; v_call: TRBV7-9; cdr3_aa: CASRHPQANYGYTF; cdr3_nt: TGTGCCAGCAGACACCCACAGGCAAACTATGGCTACACCTTC
j_call: TRBJ1-5; d_call: NA; clone_size: few; v_call: TRBV6-2/TRBV6-3; cdr3_aa: CASSGQPDSNQPQHF; cdr3_nt: TGTGCCAGCAGTGGACAGCCGGATAGCAATCAGCCCCAGCATTTT
j_call: TRBJ1-2; d_call: NA; clone_size: NA; v_call: TRBV25-1; cdr3_aa: CASSTNFGYTF; cdr3_nt: TGTGCCAGCAGTACGAATTTTGGCTACACCTTC
j_call: TRBJ1-5; d_call: NA; clone_size: once; v_call: TRBV27; cdr3_aa: CASSQQVNGPQHF; cdr3_nt: TGTGCCAGCAGTCAACAAGTCAATGGGCCCCAGCATTTT
j_call: TRBJ2-5; d_call: TRBD2; clone_size: NA; v_call: TRBV6-5; cdr3_aa: CASSSLTSGREETQYF; cdr3_nt: TGTGCCAGCAGTTCGCTTACTAGCGGGAGGGAAGAGACCCAGTACTTC
j_call: TRBJ2-7; d_call: NA; clone_size: once; v_call: TRBV1; cdr3_aa: CTSSQEGLPFVCEQYF; cdr3_nt: TGCACCAGCAGCCAAGAGGGGCTGCCCTTCGTTTGCGAGCAGTACTTC
j_call: TRBJ2-1; d_call: NA; clone_size: NA; v_call: TRBV9; cdr3_aa: CASSGDYNEQFF; cdr3_nt: TGTGCCAGCAGTGGGGACTACAATGAGCAGTTCTTC
j_call: TRBJ2-7; d_call: TRBD2; clone_size: once; v_call: TRBV6-5; cdr3_aa: CASSYSKVAGTWEQYF; cdr3_nt: TGTGCCAGCAGTTACTCGAAGGTAGCGGGAACTTGGGAGCAGTACTTC
j_call: TRBJ2-7; d_call: NA; clone_size: NA; v_call: TRBV6-5; cdr3_aa: CASASAGSKTYEQYF; cdr3_nt: TGTGCCAGCGCTTCTGCAGGTTCTAAAACCTACGAGCAGTACTTC
j_call: TRBJ2-3; d_call: NA; clone_size: once; v_call: TRBV4-1; cdr3_aa: CASSQDRDTQYF; cdr3_nt: TGCGCCAGCAGCCAAGATAGGGATACGCAGTATTTT
j_call: TRBJ2-3; d_call: NA; clone_size: NA; v_call: TRBV7-9; cdr3_aa: CASSPERGSTDTQYF; cdr3_nt: TGTGCCAGCAGCCCTGAACGGGGCAGCACAGATACGCAGTATTTT
j_call: TRBJ1-2; d_call: TRBD1; clone_size: NA; v_call: TRBV19; cdr3_aa: CASSTLFAGGANYGYTF; cdr3_nt: TGTGCCAGTAGTACCCTTTTCGCAGGGGGAGCGAACTATGGCTACACCTTC
j_call: TRBJ2-7; d_call: NA; clone_size: once; v_call: TRBV7-9; cdr3_aa: CASSWSGTPSYEQYF; cdr3_nt: TGTGCCAGCAGCTGGTCCGGGACTCCCTCCTACGAGCAGTACTTC
j_call: TRBJ2-1; d_call: TRBD1; clone_size: NA; v_call: TRBV13; cdr3_aa: CASSLETGGYNEQFF; cdr3_nt: TGTGCCAGCAGCTTAGAGACAGGGGGATACAATGAGCAGTTCTTC
j_call: TRBJ2-3; d_call: TRBD2; clone_size: NA; v_call: TRBV25-1; cdr3_aa: CASSEFGGSADTQYF; cdr3_nt: TGTGCCAGCAGTGAATTTGGCGGGAGCGCGGATACGCAGTATTTT
j_call: TRBJ1-3; d_call: NA; clone_size: NA; v_call: TRBV4-1; cdr3_aa: CASSPDSPWNTIYF; cdr3_nt: TGCGCCAGCAGCCCGGACAGTCCTTGGAACACCATATATTTT